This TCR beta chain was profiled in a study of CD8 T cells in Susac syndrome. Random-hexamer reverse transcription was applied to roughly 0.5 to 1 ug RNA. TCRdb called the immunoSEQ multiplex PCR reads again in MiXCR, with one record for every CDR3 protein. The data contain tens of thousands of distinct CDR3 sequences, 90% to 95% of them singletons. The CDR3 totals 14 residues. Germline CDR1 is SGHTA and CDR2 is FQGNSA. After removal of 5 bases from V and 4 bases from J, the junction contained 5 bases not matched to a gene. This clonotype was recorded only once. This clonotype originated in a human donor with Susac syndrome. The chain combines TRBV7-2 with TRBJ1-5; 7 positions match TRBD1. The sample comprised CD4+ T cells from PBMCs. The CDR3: CASSQGQLNQPQHF. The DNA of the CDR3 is TGTGCCAGCAGCCAGGGACAGTTGAATCAGCCCCAGCATTTT.